The present T cell receptor beta chain was sequenced within a study of T-cell memory formation after mild COVID-19 (TCRdb year 2021). A note on the overall study: TCR sequence clusters from the two donors were found to be largely donor specific. The cohort was made up of two young adult volunteers, one female and one male, who were previously healthy. Longitudinal TCRalpha and TCRbeta repertoire sequencing tracked T-cell clones expanding and contracting after mild COVID-19 in a couple of donors. Here is what the overall study found, with its caveats: Only two mild cases were covered by the study, and larger cohorts that include severe cases with pre-infection samples were considered necessary. Some responding clones were found in pre-infection memory, which suggests that pre-existing cross-reactive memory T cells took part in the SARS-CoV-2 response. From day 15 to 85, contracting clones showed balanced CD4/CD8 phenotypes, whereas a second wave of clones that expanded from day 15 to 37 leaned towards CD4+. Contracting CD4+ clones were located mainly in the CM and EM memory subsets, whereas CD8+ clones were found to be enriched in EMRA. SARS-CoV-2 specificity was not confirmed for the second-wave clones peaking on day 37.

The CDR3 starts with the cysteine, ends with the phenylalanine, and has 13 residues. The read is trimmed to its CDR3 DNA, 39 bases read in frame from base 1. V lost 5 bases and J lost 4 bases; the stretch between them is 12 bases long. Via the germline V gene (reference sequence), CDR1 is PRHDT and CDR2 FYEKMQ. Ficoll-Paque density gradient centrifugation was the method used to isolate PBMCs. The instrument given in TCRdb is Illumina NovaSeq 6000. TCRalpha and TCRbeta cDNA libraries were constructed by 5'RACE with constant-segment primers, with sample barcodes and unique molecular identifiers being introduced. Trizol reagent was used to extract RNA from every sample. Library amplification was performed in two PCR steps, and a second sample barcode and Illumina TruSeq adapters were introduced in the second step. The libraries were sequenced on an Illumina NovaSeq using 2 x 150 bp paired-end reads. The source study handled its data this way. With migec v1.2.7, reads were demultiplexed and then collapsed into UMI-guided consensus sequences. Using mixcr v2.1.11, the UMI consensuses were aligned to TRA and TRB V and J templates and assembled into clonotypes. A clonotype was counted as expanded or contracted only when both edgeR and NoisET called the clonotype significant, with the noise models trained on biological replicates. For edgeR calls, the thresholds were a false discovery rate-adjusted p below 0.01 and a log2 fold-change of 1. As an exploratory analysis of dynamics, PCA with hierarchical clustering was applied to max-normalized trajectories of the 1000 most abundant clonotypes. Separately sequenced CD4+ and CD8+ repertoires were used to assign a CD4 or CD8 phenotype to each responding clone. The raw public data were reprocessed by TCRdb itself: fastp quality trimming at Q25, MiXCR clonotype calling, in-frame beta chains only. Each record represents a unique CDR3 protein, reported with the most common genes and DNA among its rows. TCRdb's processing, not the study's, gives the V and J calls here. For this sample the table gives under 400,000 distinct CDR3 sequences, of which 21% were detected only once. 12% of the sample is taken by the ten largest.

To note about this clonotype: Its specific antigen is unknown. No much larger clonotype is one base removed from it; base qualities were not supplied.

The origin of this receptor is an adult woman who had mild COVID-19 (a few samples of this study predate the infection). The sample titles of this study are shuffled in the database, so cell type and time point are left out; the donor was told from shared clones. The chain uses TRBV13 and TRBJ2-7, with the D gene not clear enough to name. Material for sequencing was PBMCs or a T cell subset sorted from them (not recorded which). The CDR3 region reads CASSAAGLYEQYF. The sequenced DNA: TGTGCCAGCAGCGCCGCCGGATTGTACGAGCAGTACTTC. Full variable domain (CDR3 extended with the reference TRBV13 and TRBJ2-7 proteins): AAGVIQSPRHLIKEKRETATLKCYPIPRHDTVYWYQQGPGQDPQFLISFYEKMQSDKGSIPDRFSAQQFSDYHSELNMSSLELGDSALYFCASSAAGLYEQYFGPGTRLTVT.